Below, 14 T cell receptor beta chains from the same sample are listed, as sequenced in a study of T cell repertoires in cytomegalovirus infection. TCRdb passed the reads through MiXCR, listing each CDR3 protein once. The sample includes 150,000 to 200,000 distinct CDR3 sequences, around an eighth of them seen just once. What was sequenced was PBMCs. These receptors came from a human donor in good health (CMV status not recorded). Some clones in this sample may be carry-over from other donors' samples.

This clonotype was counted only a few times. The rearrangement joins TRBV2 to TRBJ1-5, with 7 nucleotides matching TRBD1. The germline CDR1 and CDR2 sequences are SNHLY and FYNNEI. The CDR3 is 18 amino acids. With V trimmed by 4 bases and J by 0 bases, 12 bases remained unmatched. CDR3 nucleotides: TGTGCCAGCAGTGTCCGACCAGGGACAGCCTATAGCAATCAGCCCCAGCATTTT. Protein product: CASSVRPGTAYSNQPQHF.

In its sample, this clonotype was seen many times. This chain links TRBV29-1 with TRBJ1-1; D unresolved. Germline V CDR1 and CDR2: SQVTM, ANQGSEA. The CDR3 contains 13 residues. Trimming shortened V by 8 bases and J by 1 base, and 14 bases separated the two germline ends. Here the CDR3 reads CSLRRSGNTEAFF. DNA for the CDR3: TGCAGCCTCAGAAGGTCGGGGAACACTGAAGCTTTCTTT.

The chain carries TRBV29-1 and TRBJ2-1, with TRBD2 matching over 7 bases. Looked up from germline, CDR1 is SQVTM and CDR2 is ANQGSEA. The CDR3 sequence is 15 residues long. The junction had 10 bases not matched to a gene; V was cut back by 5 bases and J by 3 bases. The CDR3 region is CSVSGSSGVYNEQFF. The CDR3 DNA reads TGCAGCGTTTCGGGCTCCAGCGGGGTCTACAATGAGCAGTTCTTC.

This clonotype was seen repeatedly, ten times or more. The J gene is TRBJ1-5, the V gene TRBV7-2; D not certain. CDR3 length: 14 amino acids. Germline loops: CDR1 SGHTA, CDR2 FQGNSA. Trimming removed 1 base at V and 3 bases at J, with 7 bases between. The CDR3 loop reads CASSLVQLNQPQHF. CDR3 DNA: TGTGCCAGCAGCTTAGTTCAACTCAATCAGCCCCAGCATTTT.

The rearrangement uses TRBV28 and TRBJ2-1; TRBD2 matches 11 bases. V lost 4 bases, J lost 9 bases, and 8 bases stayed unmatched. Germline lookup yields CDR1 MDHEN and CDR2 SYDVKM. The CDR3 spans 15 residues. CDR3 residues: CASSSRLAGLGEQFF. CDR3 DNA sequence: TGTGCCAGCAGTTCGCGACTAGCGGGGTTGGGTGAGCAGTTCTTC.

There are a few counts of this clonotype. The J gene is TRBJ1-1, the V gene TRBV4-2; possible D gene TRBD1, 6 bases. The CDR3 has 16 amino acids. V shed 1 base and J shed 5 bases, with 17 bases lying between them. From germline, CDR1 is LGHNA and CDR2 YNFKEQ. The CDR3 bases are TGTGCCAGCAGCCAAGGATCACAGGGCCGAGGTACTGAAGCTTTCTTT. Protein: CASSQGSQGRGTEAFF.

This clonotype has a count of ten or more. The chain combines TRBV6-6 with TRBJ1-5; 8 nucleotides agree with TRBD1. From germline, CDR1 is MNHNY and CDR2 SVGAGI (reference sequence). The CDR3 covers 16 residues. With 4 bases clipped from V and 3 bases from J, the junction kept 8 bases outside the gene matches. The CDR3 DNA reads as TGTGCCAGCAGTTCCCGACAGGGGTTAAACAATCAGCCCCAGCATTTT. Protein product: CASSSRQGLNNQPQHF.

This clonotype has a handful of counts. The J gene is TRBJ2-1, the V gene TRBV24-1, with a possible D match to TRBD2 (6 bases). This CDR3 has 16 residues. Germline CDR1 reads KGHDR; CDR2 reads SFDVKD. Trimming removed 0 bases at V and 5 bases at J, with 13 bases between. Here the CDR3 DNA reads TGTGCCACCAGTGATTTGTCGCGCGGGATGAACAATGAGCAGTTCTTC. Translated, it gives CATSDLSRGMNNEQFF.

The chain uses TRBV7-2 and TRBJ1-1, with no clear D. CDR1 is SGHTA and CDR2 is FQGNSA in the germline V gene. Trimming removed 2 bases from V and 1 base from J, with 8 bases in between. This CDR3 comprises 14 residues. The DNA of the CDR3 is TGTGCCAGCAGCTTATACTCACAGAACACTGAAGCTTTCTTT. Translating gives CASSLYSQNTEAFF.

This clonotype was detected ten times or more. CDR3 in DNA: TGTGCCAGCAGTTACGGGACCGCGAACACTGAAGCTTTCTTT. Its protein product is CASSYGTANTEAFF. This chain uses TRBV6-2 or TRBV6-3 with TRBJ1-1, with D perhaps matching TRBD1 (5 bases). The CDR3 spans 14 residues. Germline V gene lookup returns CDR1 MNHEY and CDR2 SVGEGT. V was cut by 2 bases and J by 1 base, with 8 bases left in between.

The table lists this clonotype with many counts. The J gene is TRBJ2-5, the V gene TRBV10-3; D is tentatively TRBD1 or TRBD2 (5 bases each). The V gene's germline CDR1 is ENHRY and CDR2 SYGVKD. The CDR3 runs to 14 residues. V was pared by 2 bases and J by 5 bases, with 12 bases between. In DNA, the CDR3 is TGTGCCATCAGTGAGGAGGGGATCTGGGAGACCCAGTACTTC. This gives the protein CAISEEGIWETQYF.

The CDR3: CASSQGYNSPLHF. CDR3 nucleotide sequence: TGTGCCAGCAGTCAGGGCTATAATTCACCCCTCCACTTT. The chain uses TRBV27 and TRBJ1-6; weak D call: TRBD1 (5 bases). CDR1 and CDR2 (germline): MNHEY, SMNVEV (reference sequence). This CDR3 spans 13 amino acids. V was pared by 5 bases and J by 3 bases, with 5 bases between.

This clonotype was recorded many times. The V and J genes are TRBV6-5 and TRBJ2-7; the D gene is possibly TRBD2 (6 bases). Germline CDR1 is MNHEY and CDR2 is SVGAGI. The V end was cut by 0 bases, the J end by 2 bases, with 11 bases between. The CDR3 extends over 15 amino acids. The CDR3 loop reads CASSYSGTSPYEQYF. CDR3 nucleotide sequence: TGTGCCAGCAGTTACTCCGGGACTTCTCCCTACGAGCAGTACTTC.

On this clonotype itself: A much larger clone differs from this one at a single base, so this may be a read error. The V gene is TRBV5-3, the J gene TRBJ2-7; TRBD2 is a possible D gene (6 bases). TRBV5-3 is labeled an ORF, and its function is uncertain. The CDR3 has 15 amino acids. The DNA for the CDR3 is TGTGCCAGCAGCTCGGCGGGATTTAGCTCCTACGAGCAGTACTTC. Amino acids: CASSSAGFSSYEQYF.